The following is a TCR beta chain sequence with its context. The data are from a study of technical replicates of blood from a few donors. Profiling relied on immunoSEQ multiplex PCR, and the TCRdb table lists in-frame clones only, not all of them. This sample has about 91,000 clones, with roughly 92% found just once. The receptor was isolated from a human donor in good health. The source material was T cells isolated from PBMCs.

The CDR3 is CASSDRGNFGDTQYF. CDR3 in DNA: TGTGCCAGCAGTGACAGGGGGAATTTCGGAGATACGCAGTATTTT. This sequence joins TRBV2 and TRBJ2-3, with TRBD1 matching 7 bases. Germline V lookup: CDR1 SNHLY, CDR2 FYNNEI. Unmatched junction bases numbered 8, after V lost 3 bases and J lost 5 bases. This CDR3 is 15 amino acids long.